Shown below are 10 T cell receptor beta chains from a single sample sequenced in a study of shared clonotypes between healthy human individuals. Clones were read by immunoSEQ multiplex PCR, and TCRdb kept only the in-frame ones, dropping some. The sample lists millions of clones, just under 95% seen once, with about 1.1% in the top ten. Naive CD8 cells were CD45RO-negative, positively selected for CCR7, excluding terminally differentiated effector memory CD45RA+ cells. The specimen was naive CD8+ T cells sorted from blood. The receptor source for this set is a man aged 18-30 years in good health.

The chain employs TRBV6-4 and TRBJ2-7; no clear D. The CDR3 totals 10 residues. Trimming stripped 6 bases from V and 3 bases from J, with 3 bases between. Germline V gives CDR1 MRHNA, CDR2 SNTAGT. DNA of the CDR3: TGTGCCAGCAGCCTCTACGAGCAGTACTTC. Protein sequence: CASSLYEQYF.

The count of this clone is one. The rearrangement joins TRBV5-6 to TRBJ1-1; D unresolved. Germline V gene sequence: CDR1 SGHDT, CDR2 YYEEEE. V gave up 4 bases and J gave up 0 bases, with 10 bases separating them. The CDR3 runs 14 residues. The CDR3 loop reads CASSLIAMNTEAFF. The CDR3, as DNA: TGTGCCAGCAGCCTGATTGCTATGAACACTGAAGCTTTCTTT.

The CDR3 nucleotides are TGTGCCAGCAGCTTAGATTTTCCGGACAGGATTTACTTC. Its protein product is CASSLDFPDRIYF. The chain combines TRBV11-2 with TRBJ2-7, with 7 bases identical to TRBD1. Trimming cost V 0 bases and J 13 bases; bases outside gene matches: 9. The germline V gene encodes CDR1 SGHAT and CDR2 FQNNGV. The CDR3 is made up of 13 amino acids.

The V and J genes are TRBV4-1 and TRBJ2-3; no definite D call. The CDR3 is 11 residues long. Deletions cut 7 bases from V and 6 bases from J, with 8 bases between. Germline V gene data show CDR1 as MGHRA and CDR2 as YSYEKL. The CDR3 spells CASIKGDTQYF. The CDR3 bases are TGCGCCAGCATAAAGGGTGATACGCAGTATTTT.

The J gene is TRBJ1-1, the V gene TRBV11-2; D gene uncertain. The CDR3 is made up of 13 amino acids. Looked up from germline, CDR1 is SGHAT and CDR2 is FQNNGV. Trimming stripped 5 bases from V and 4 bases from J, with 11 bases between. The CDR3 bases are TGTGCCAGCAGCCCGGGGATAGGCACTGAAGCTTTCTTT. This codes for CASSPGIGTEAFF.

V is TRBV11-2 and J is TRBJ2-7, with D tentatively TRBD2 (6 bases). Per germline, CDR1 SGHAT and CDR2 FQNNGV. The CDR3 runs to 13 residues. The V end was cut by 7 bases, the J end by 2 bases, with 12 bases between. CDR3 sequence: CASNPGVPYEQYF. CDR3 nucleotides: TGTGCCAGCAACCCGGGGGTCCCCTACGAGCAGTACTTC.

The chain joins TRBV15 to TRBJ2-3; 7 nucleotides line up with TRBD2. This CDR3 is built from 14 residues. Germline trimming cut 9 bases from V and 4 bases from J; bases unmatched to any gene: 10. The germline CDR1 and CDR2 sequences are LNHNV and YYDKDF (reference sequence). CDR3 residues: CATTRLAGSDTQYF. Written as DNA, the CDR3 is TGTGCCACGACCAGACTAGCAGGGTCAGATACGCAGTATTTT.

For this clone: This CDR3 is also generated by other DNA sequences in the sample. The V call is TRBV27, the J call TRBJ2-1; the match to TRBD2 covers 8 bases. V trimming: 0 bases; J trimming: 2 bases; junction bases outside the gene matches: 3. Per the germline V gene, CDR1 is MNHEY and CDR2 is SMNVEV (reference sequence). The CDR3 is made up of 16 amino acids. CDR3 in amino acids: CASSLSAGGAYNEQFF. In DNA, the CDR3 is TGTGCCAGCAGTTTATCTGCCGGGGGGGCCTACAATGAGCAGTTCTTC.

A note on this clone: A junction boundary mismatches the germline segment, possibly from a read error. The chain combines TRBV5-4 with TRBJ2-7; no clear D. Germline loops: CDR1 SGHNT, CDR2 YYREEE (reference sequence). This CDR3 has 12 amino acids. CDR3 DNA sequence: TGTGCCAGCAGCTTTGTCTCCGACGAGCAGTACTTC. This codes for CASSFVSDEQYF.

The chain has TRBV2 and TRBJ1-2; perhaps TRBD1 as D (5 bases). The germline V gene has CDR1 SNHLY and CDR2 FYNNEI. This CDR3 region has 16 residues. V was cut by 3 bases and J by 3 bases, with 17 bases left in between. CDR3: CASSDPRARWDYGYTF. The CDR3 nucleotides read TGTGCCAGCAGTGACCCCAGGGCGCGGTGGGACTATGGCTACACCTTC.